This T cell receptor (beta chain) was obtained from a study of regulatory T cells in long-lasting Graves disease. This clonotype was recorded many times. Time point indicated: newly diagnosed GD, antithyroid drugs for less than 3 months. PBMC-extracted RNA yielded the TCR library. In germline, CDR1 is SNHLY, CDR2 FYNNEI. V lost 8 bases and J 2 bases, leaving 16 bases between the germline ends. The CDR3 runs to 15 residues. Combining iRepertoire HTBI primers with Arm-PCR of CDR3 regions, the authors built TCR beta libraries. TCRdb redid the calling of the multiplex PCR reads with MiXCR, one entry per CDR3 protein. This sample carries more than 300,000 distinct CDR3 sequences, roughly 16% of them seen once, and the ten largest clones take 22%.

The clonotype was recovered from a female donor with Graves disease. V gene TRBV2 combines with J gene TRBJ1-5; D remains unclear. The specimen comprised peripheral blood mononuclear cells (PBMCs), sampled at new diagnosis, from a patient treated with antithyroid drugs. CDR3 DNA: TGTGCCAGCGTCCACGAAAGAAGGGGCAATCAGCCCCAGCATTTT. This encodes CASVHERRGNQPQHF.